The clone carrying this T cell receptor beta chain was seen once. As yet, its antigen is unknown. One base away lies a much larger clone, so this may be a sequencing read error. The data stem from a study of CD8 T cells in ankylosing spondylitis. Notes on the study in general: Certain motif variants had earlier been reported in reactive arthritis synovial fluid and blood. There was a TCR beta motif, made of eight highly homologous variants, that appeared characteristic of ankylosing spondylitis blood. Researchers reportedly found disease-linked clones significantly enriched in matched ankylosing spondylitis synovial fluid.

Each CDR3 protein is one row after TCRdb ran MiXCR on the 5' RACE reads. This sample has 300,000 to 400,000 distinct CDR3 sequences; around 10% occur once, and the top ten carry 9.1%. The CDR3 length is 16 residues. Sequenced input: blood, either unsorted or a sorted T cell fraction (not recorded which). The clonotype originates from a female donor with ankylosing spondylitis or in good health (not recorded which). The V and J genes are TRBV12-3 or TRBV12-4 and TRBJ2-1; 9 bases line up with TRBD2. In DNA, the CDR3 is TGTGCCAGCAGTTTAATGCTAGCGGGGATCTACGATGAGCAGTTCTTC. Its translation is CASSLMLAGIYDEQFF.